This T cell receptor (beta chain) derives from a study of blood T cell repertoires in COVID-19. For the study at large: There were acute and convalescent COVID-19 samples, and they came from the United States, Italy and Spain. T cells, B-cell-depleted T cells, or PBMCs supplied cDNA or gDNA.

In the authors' workflow: Researchers report that nucleated cell counts were estimated from reference gene primer amplification. Method: immunoSEQ multiplex PCR; TCRdb's copy keeps in-frame clones and lacks some. D and trimming come from the DNA, and the V and J calls and clone size come from that table. The table lists approximately 140,000 clones, around 88% of them singletons, with more than 1.5% in the top ten. The CDR3 covers 16 residues. Per germline, CDR1 KGHDR and CDR2 SFDVKD. Germline trimming cut 4 bases from V and 8 bases from J; bases unmatched to any gene: 12. The sample was peripheral blood. The receptor's source is an older woman with acute or convalescent COVID-19. The rearrangement uses TRBV24-1 and TRBJ2-3; 9 bases fit TRBD2. The CDR3 sequence is CATSEALAGQGVTQYF. The DNA for the CDR3 is TGTGCCACCAGTGAGGCTCTAGCGGGGCAGGGGGTTACGCAGTATTTT.